This TCR beta chain was sequenced in a study of blood T cells in healthy people across ages. Study-wide points: Whereas aged donors had fewer naive CD4+ cells, long-lived donors had more of them and higher diversity.

The V gene end was trimmed by 8 bases and the J gene end by 3 bases; junction bases not matched to a gene: 12. This CDR3 has 14 amino acids. Germline CDR1 reads DFQATT; CDR2 reads SNEGSKA (reference sequence). As for this clonotype: The antigen remains unidentified.

For the second PCR, which ran for roughly 7 to 11 cycles, a sample-barcoded 5' primer and a J-beta primer mix were used. TCRdb used MiXCR to reprocess the 5' RACE reads, holding one entry per CDR3 protein. The data show some 890,000 distinct CDR3 sequences, 29% seen once. The sample was also reused in another study, on T cells of mothers and their children.

The chain combines TRBV20-1 with TRBJ2-7, with 8 bases fitting TRBD1. The sequence came from a woman aged 40-49 years in good health. Sequencing was performed on blood. The DNA of the CDR3 is TGCAGTCTTGTGGGTGGACAGGGCGGCTACGAGCAGTACTTC. Encoded protein: CSLVGGQGGYEQYF.